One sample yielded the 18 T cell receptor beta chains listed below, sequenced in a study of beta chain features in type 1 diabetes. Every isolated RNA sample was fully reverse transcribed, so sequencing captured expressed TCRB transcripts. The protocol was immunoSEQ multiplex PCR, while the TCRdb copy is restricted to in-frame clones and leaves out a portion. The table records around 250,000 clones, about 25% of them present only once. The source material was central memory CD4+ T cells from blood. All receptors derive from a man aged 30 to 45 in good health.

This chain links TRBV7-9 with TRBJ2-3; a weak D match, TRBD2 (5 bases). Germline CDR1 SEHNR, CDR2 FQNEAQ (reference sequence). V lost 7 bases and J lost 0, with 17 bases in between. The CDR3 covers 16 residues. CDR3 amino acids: CASTSLRVRSTDTQYF. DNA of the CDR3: TGTGCCAGCACCTCCCTGCGGGTGCGAAGCACAGATACGCAGTATTTT.

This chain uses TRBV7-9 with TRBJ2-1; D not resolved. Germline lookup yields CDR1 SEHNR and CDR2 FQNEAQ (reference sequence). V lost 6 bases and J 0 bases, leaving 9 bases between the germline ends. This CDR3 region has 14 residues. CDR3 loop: CASSLLGSYNEQFF. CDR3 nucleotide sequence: TGTGCCAGCAGTCTCCTCGGCTCCTACAATGAGCAGTTCTTC.

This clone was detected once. In DNA form, the CDR3 reads TGTGCCAGCAGACTAGCGGGGAGCACAGATACGCAGTATTTT. Residues: CASRLAGSTDTQYF. The gene calls are TRBV6-5 and TRBJ2-3, with 10 nucleotides matching TRBD2. The trim removed 6 bases at V and 0 bases at J, leaving 0 bases unmatched. The V gene's germline CDR1 is MNHEY and CDR2 SVGAGI. The CDR3 contains 14 residues.

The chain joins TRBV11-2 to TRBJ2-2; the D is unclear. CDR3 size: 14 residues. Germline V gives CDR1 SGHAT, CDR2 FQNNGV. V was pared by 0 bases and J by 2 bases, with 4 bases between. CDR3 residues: CASSLDPNTGELFF. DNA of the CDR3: TGTGCCAGCAGCTTAGACCCTAACACCGGGGAGCTGTTTTTT.

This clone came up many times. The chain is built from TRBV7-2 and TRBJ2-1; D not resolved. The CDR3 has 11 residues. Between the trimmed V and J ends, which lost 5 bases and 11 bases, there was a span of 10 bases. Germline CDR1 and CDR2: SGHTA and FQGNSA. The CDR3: CASSATSKQFF. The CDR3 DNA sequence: TGTGCCAGCAGCGCAACAAGTAAGCAGTTCTTC.

CDR3 amino acids: CASSDAPGAQYF. The CDR3 DNA reads as TGTGCCAGCAGCGATGCCCCCGGTGCGCAGTACTTC. V and J are TRBV13 and TRBJ2-7; D remains unclear. CDR1 and CDR2 from the germline V gene are PRHDT and FYEKMQ (reference sequence). The CDR3 sequence is 12 residues long. V was cut by 5 bases and J by 9 bases, with 14 bases left in between.

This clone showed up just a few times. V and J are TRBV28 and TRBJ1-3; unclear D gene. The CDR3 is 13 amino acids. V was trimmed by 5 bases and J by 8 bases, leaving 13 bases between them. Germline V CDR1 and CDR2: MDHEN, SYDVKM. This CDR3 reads CASSPLMRDTIYF. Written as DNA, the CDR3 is TGTGCCAGCAGTCCCTTAATGCGAGACACCATATATTTT.

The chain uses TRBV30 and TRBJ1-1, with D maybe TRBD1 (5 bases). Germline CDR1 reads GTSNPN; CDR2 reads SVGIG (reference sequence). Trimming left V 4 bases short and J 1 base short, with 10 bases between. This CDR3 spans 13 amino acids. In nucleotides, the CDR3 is TGTGCCTGGACCGCCGGACAGAACACTGAAGCTTTCTTT. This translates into CAWTAGQNTEAFF. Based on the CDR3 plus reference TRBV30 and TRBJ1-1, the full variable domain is SQTIHQWPATLVQPVGSPLSLECTVEGTSNPNLYWYRQAAGRGLQLLFYSVGIGQISSEVPQNLSASRPQDRQFILSSKKLLLSDSGFYLCAWTAGQNTEAFFGQGTRLTVV.

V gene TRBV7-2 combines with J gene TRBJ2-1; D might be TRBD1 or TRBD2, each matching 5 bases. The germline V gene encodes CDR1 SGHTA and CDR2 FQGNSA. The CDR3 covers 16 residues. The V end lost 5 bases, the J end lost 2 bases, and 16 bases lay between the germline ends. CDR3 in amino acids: CASSQSWDPTYNEQFF. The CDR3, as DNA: TGTGCCAGCAGCCAATCTTGGGACCCAACCTACAATGAGCAGTTCTTC.

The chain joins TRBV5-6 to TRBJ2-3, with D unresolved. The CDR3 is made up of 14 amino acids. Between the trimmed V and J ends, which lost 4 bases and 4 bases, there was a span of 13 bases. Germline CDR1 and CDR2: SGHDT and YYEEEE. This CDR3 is CASSPVLGADTQYF. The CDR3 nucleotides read TGTGCCAGCAGCCCGGTCCTTGGCGCAGATACGCAGTATTTT.

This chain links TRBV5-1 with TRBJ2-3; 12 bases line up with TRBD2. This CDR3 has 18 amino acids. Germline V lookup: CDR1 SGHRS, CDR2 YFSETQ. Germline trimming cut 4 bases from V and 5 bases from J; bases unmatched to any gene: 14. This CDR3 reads CASSGRLAGEVDVDTQYF. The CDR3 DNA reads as TGCGCCAGCAGCGGGAGACTAGCGGGAGAAGTTGATGTAGATACGCAGTATTTT.

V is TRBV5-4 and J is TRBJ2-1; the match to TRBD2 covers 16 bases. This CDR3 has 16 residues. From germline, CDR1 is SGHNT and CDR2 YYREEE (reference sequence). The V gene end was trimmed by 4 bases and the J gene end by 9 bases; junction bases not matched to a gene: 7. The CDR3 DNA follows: TGTGCCAGCAGCCCGGGACTAGCGGGGGGGCCTGGTGAGCAGTTCTTC. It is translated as CASSPGLAGGPGEQFF.

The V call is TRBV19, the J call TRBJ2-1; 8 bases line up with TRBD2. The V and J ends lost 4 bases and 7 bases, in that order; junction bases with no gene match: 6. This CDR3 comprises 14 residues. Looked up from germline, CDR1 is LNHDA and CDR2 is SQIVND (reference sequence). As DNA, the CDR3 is TGTGCCAGTAGTACCACCGGGACTAGGAATGAGCAGTTCTTC. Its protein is CASSTTGTRNEQFF. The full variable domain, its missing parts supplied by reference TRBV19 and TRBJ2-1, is DGGITQSPKYLFRKEGQNVTLSCEQNLNHDAMYWYRQDPGQGLRLIYYSQIVNDFQKGDIAEGYSVSREKKESFPLTVTSAQKNPTAFYLCASSTTGTRNEQFFGPGTRLTVL.

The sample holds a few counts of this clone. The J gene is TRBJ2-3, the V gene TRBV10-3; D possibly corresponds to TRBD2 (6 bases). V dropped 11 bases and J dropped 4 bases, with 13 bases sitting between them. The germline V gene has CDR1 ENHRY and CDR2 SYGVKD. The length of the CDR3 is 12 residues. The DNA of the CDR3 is TGTGCCGTGGGGGGAGGCCCAGATACGCAGTATTTT. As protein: CAVGGGPDTQYF.

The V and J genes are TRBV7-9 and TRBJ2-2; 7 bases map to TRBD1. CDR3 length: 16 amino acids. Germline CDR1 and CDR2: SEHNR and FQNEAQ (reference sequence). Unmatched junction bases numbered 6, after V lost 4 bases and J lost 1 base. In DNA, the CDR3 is TGTGCCAGCAGCTCCCGGACAGGCCTGAACACCGGGGAGCTGTTTTTT. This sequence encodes CASSSRTGLNTGELFF.

The CDR3 reads CASKPLGGDTEAFF. As DNA, the CDR3 is TGTGCCAGCAAGCCCCTCGGGGGTGACACTGAAGCTTTCTTT. The rearrangement joins TRBV2 to TRBJ1-1; a weak D match, TRBD1 (5 bases). Between the trimmed V and J ends, which lost 7 bases and 3 bases, there was a span of 15 bases. CDR3 length equals 14 residues. Germline CDR1 and CDR2: SNHLY and FYNNEI.

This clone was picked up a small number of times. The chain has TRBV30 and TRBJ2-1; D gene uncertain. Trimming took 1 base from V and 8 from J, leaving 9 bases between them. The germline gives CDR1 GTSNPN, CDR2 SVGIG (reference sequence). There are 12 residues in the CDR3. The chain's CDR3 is CAWSGSSDEQFF. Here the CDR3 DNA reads TGTGCCTGGAGTGGTAGCAGTGATGAGCAGTTCTTC.

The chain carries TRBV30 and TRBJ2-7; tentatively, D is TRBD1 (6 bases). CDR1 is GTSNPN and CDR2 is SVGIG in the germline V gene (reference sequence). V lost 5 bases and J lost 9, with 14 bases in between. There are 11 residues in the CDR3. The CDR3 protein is CAWGDKSVQYF. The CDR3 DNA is TGTGCCTGGGGGGACAAATCCGTGCAGTACTTC.